The 17 T cell receptor beta chains below all came from one sample that was sequenced in a study of cytomegalovirus exposure and HLA in healthy donors. Primers for the PCR totalled 60 Vbeta and 13 Jbeta. TCRdb's copy holds only in-frame clones and misses some; the assay was immunoSEQ multiplex PCR. The sample includes roughly 200,000 clones, around 88% of them seen just once. Material for sequencing was PBMCs. These receptors came from a woman between 18 and 30 years old in good health and CMV-seronegative.

The chain couples TRBV7-6 to TRBJ1-3; D possibly corresponds to TRBD1 (5 bases). The CDR3 totals 16 residues. Germline loops: CDR1 SGHVS, CDR2 FNYEAQ. Deletions cut 0 bases from V and 0 bases from J, with 9 bases between. CDR3 DNA: TGTGCCAGCAGCTTAGCGTGGGGCCTCTCTGGAAACACCATATATTTT. Its translation is CASSLAWGLSGNTIYF.

The chain joins TRBV2 to TRBJ2-7, with D perhaps TRBD1 (6 bases). V lost 5 bases to trimming and J lost 2 bases, with 13 bases between them. Germline V gene lookup returns CDR1 SNHLY and CDR2 FYNNEI. CDR3 length equals 14 residues. The CDR3 coding sequence is TGTGCCAGCAGTTCCAGGGGTTTGCCCTACGAGCAGTACTTC. It specifies CASSSRGLPYEQYF.

The rearrangement links TRBV6-5 to TRBJ2-7, with a weak D call TRBD1 (5 bases). The germline gives CDR1 MNHEY, CDR2 SVGAGI. V lost 5 bases, J lost 2 bases, and 13 bases lay in between. The CDR3 length is 14 residues. The CDR3 sequence is CASSRVTGPYEQYF. The CDR3 DNA is TGTGCCAGCAGTAGGGTAACAGGCCCCTACGAGCAGTACTTC.

CDR3 sequence (DNA): TGCAGCGCCGAAGGCACAGGGGGCACAGATACGCAGTATTTT. Protein: CSAEGTGGTDTQYF. The chain links TRBV29-1 to TRBJ2-3; TRBD1 aligns across 7 bases. This CDR3 is built from 14 residues. Germline trimming cut 7 bases from V and 1 base from J; bases unmatched to any gene: 8. CDR1 is SQVTM, CDR2 ANQGSEA, per germline.

The sample holds one count of this clone. V and J are TRBV5-6 and TRBJ2-7; TRBD2 might be the D (7 bases). Trimming took 0 bases from V and 6 from J, leaving 13 bases between them. This CDR3 spans 14 amino acids. CDR1 and CDR2 from the germline V gene are SGHDT and YYEEEE. CDR3 region: CASSLEGGGREQYF. CDR3 nucleotides: TGTGCCAGCAGCTTGGAAGGGGGAGGGCGCGAGCAGTACTTC.

The chain combines TRBV2 with TRBJ1-5; 8 nucleotides align to TRBD1. V shed 6 bases and J 2 bases; nucleotides not matched to a gene: 6. The CDR3 spans 15 residues. The germline V gene encodes CDR1 SNHLY and CDR2 FYNNEI. CDR3 in DNA: TGTGCCAGCAGACGGACAGGGATCGGCAATCAGCCCCAGCATTTT. Translation gives CASRRTGIGNQPQHF.

The chain is built from TRBV19 and TRBJ2-4, with D maybe TRBD2 (5 bases). Trimming shortened V by 5 bases and J by 6 bases, and 11 bases separated the two germline ends. The CDR3 extends over 13 amino acids. Per the germline V gene, CDR1 is LNHDA and CDR2 is SQIVND (reference sequence). CDR3 residues: CASSSNRGNIQYF. DNA for the CDR3: TGTGCCAGTAGTTCGAACCGGGGAAACATTCAGTACTTC.

The gene calls are TRBV6-8 and TRBJ1-1; 7 positions match TRBD1. J was trimmed by 5 bases and V by 1 base; bases with no gene match: 10. CDR3 length equals 16 residues. Germline loops: CDR1 MNHGY, CDR2 SAAAGT. The CDR3 nucleotides are TGTGCCAGCAGTTACTTGTCAGGGGGAGGTAGGACTGAAGCTTTCTTT. Protein product: CASSYLSGGGRTEAFF.

The V call is TRBV2, the J call TRBJ2-1; TRBD2 matches at 12 bases. With 8 bases clipped from V and 8 bases from J, the junction kept 7 bases outside the gene matches. The CDR3 is 14 residues long. Germline V gene lookup returns CDR1 SNHLY and CDR2 FYNNEI. CDR3 region: CASPSSGRVYEQFF. The CDR3 nucleotides are TGTGCCAGCCCCTCTAGCGGGAGGGTGTATGAGCAGTTCTTC.

This rearrangement joins TRBV19 to TRBJ1-6; D unresolved. CDR1 and CDR2 from the germline V gene are LNHDA and SQIVND (reference sequence). CDR3 length equals 14 residues. V lost 3 bases and J 6 bases, leaving 9 bases between the germline ends. The CDR3 loop is CASSILRANSPLHF. CDR3 bases: TGTGCCAGTAGTATTTTGAGGGCTAATTCACCCCTCCACTTT.

This chain links TRBV5-1 with TRBJ2-5; 8 nucleotides line up with TRBD1. The V segment lost 1 base and the J segment 4 bases; nucleotides outside the gene matches: 3. Germline lookup yields CDR1 SGHRS and CDR2 YFSETQ. The CDR3 is made up of 14 amino acids. The CDR3 loop reads CASSLPGTGETQYF. In DNA form, the CDR3 reads TGCGCCAGCAGCTTGCCAGGGACAGGAGAGACCCAGTACTTC.

The table lists this clone with a few counts. The J gene is TRBJ2-1, the V gene TRBV5-1; 9 bases are a match to TRBD2. The CDR3 has 15 residues. With V trimmed by 2 bases and J by 4 bases, 4 bases remained unmatched. Germline values: CDR1 SGHRS, CDR2 YFSETQ. DNA of the CDR3: TGCGCCAGCAGCTTCCGACTAGCGGTTTACAATGAGCAGTTCTTC. It specifies CASSFRLAVYNEQFF.

As regards this clone: A junction end diverges from the germline sequence, so it may reflect a read error. V gene TRBV18 combines with J gene TRBJ2-3; TRBD1 might be the D (7 bases). The CDR3 totals 18 residues. CDR1 is KGHSH, CDR2 LQKENI, per germline. CDR3 DNA: TGTGCCAGCTCTCCACCGCTCCTCAGGGGGAGCGGGCTGGATACGCAGTATTTT. Translation gives CASSPPLLRGSGLDTQYF.

This clone appeared once. The chain uses TRBV5-1 and TRBJ1-2; D gene unclear. The V gene's germline CDR1 is SGHRS and CDR2 YFSETQ. The ends were cut back, 0 bases at V and 6 bases at J, with 12 bases in the middle. CDR3 size: 14 residues. CDR3 region: CASSLAPGEDGYTF. The CDR3 bases are TGCGCCAGCAGCTTGGCCCCAGGTGAAGATGGCTACACCTTC. Filled out from reference TRBV5-1 and TRBJ1-2, the complete variable domain reads KAGVTQTPRYLIKTRGQQVTLSCSPISGHRSVSWYQQTPGQGLQFLFEYFSETQRNKGNFPGRFSGRQFSNSRSEMNVSTLELGDSALYLCASSLAPGEDGYTFGSGTRLTVV.

This chain links TRBV7-3 with TRBJ1-1, with TRBD1 matching 8 bases. V was clipped by 6 bases and J by 5 bases; unmatched bases: 8. Germline lookup yields CDR1 SGHTA and CDR2 FQGTGA. The CDR3 is 14 residues long. The CDR3 region has the DNA TGTGCCAGCAGGCTAACTACAGGGGGAACTGAAGCTTTCTTT. Its protein is CASRLTTGGTEAFF. The full variable domain, with the rest looked up from reference TRBV7-3 and TRBJ1-1, is GAGVSQTPSNKVTEKGKYVELRCDPISGHTALYWYRQSLGQGPEFLIYFQGTGAADDSGLPNDRFFAVRPEGSVSTLKIQRTERGDSAVYLCASRLTTGGTEAFFGQGTRLTVV.

This clone was seen a single time. CDR3 region: CASSLAGGLAGYTF. DNA of the CDR3: TGTGCCAGCAGTTTAGCAGGGGGCTTGGCTGGCTACACCTTC. This chain uses TRBV27 with TRBJ1-2; TRBD1 agrees at 8 bases. V lost 2 bases and J lost 7; bases outside the gene matches: 6. Germline V gene lookup returns CDR1 MNHEY and CDR2 SMNVEV (reference sequence). This CDR3 contains 14 residues.

The chain couples TRBV5-6 to TRBJ2-3; 8 nucleotides align to TRBD2. Trimming took 2 bases from V and 0 from J; bases not matched to a gene: 8. This CDR3 contains 17 residues. Germline V gives CDR1 SGHDT, CDR2 YYEEEE. The CDR3 nucleotides are TGTGCCAGCAGCTTTCCCTGGGGCGGGGGGAGCACAGATACGCAGTATTTT. Its translation is CASSFPWGGGSTDTQYF.